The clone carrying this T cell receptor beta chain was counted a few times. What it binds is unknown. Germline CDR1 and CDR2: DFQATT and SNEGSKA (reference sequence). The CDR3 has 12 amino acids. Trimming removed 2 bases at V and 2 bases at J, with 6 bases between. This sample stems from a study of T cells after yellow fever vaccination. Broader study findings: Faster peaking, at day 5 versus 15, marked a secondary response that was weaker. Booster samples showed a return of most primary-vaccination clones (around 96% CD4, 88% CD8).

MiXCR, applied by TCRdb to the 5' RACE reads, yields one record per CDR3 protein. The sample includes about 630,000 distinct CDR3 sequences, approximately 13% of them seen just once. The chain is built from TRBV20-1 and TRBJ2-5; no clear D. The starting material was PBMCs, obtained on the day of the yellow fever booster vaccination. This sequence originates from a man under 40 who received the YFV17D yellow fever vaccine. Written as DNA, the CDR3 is TGCAGTGCTAGAATGGGACAAGAGACCCAGTACTTC. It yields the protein CSARMGQETQYF.